Listed below are T cell receptor beta chains from one sample, sequenced in a study of blood T cell repertoires in COVID-19. Assay used: immunoSEQ multiplex PCR; TCRdb lists only in-frame clones, some missing. This table has 300,000 to 450,000 clones, 85% appearing once. Material: peripheral blood. All receptors come from a woman under 30 with acute or convalescent COVID-19. CDR3s include the opening cysteine and the closing phenylalanine or tryptophan. The D gene is left open where the match is weak. Clone size is not always given. Where it is, it says once, few, many or a class for expanded clones.

cdr3_length	d_call	v_call	clone_size	j_call	cdr3_aa	cdr3_nt
16	NA	TRBV7-3	NA	TRBJ2-3	CASSSTGGLGTDTQYF	TGTGCCAGCAGTTCAACGGGGGGCTTGGGAACAGATACGCAGTATTTT
11	NA	TRBV19	NA	TRBJ1-2	CASSIGAGYTF	TGTGCCAGTAGTATAGGAGCGGGCTACACCTTC
11	TRBD2	TRBV25-1	NA	TRBJ2-5	CPGGVAETQYF	TGCCCCGGGGGGGTTGCGGAGACCCAGTACTTC
16	TRBD2	TRBV5-1	once	TRBJ2-7	CASSLGAGGIIYEQYF	TGCGCCAGCAGCTTGGGGGCGGGGGGGATAATCTACGAGCAGTACTTC
13	TRBD1	TRBV12-3/TRBV12-4	NA	TRBJ1-2	CASSPGQNYGYTF	TGTGCCAGCAGCCCGGGACAGAACTATGGCTACACCTTC
17	NA	TRBV9	NA	TRBJ2-2	CASSVTGLSANTGELFF	TGTGCCAGCAGCGTAACGGGACTTTCCGCGAACACCGGGGAGCTGTTTTTT
15	TRBD2	TRBV6-1	NA	TRBJ2-5	CASSESGLALLPQYF	TGTGCCAGCAGTGAATCCGGACTAGCCCTCCTCCCCCAGTACTTC
14	TRBD1	TRBV9	NA	TRBJ1-5	CASSTTGGNQPQHF	TGTGCCAGCAGCACCACAGGGGGCAATCAGCCCCAGCATTTT
14	TRBD1	TRBV6-1	NA	TRBJ1-2	CASSDPGQVNGYTF	TGTGCCAGCAGTGATCCGGGACAGGTTAATGGCTACACCTTC
16	TRBD1	TRBV19	NA	TRBJ1-1	CASRRPGGGMNTEAFF	TGTGCCAGTAGACGGCCAGGGGGCGGGATGAACACTGAAGCTTTCTTT